This T cell receptor beta chain was found in a study of T cell responses to AZD1222 COVID-19 vaccine. The table came from immunoSEQ multiplex PCR; TCRdb's copy has only in-frame clones and leaves some out. This repertoire shows about 170,000 clones, 90% found once; its top ten account for approximately 3%. Between the trimmed V and J ends, which lost 3 bases and 5 bases, there was a span of 14 bases. The CDR3 contains 14 residues. Per germline, CDR1 SGHDT and CDR2 YYEEEE. This TCR was sampled from an adult in good health. The rearrangement links TRBV5-6 to TRBJ1-1, with a tentative D call TRBD1 (6 bases). Sequencing was performed on peripheral blood, taken on day 0 of AZD1222 vaccination. This chain's CDR3 is CASSSPTGGTEAFF. CDR3 coding DNA: TGTGCCAGCAGCTCTCCGACAGGAGGAACTGAAGCTTTCTTT.